Listed below are T cell receptor beta chains from one sample, sequenced in a study of spatial heterogeneity in lung cancer. Each CDR3 protein gets one entry after TCRdb re-called the 5' RACE reads with MiXCR. Here the sample spans 110,000 or so distinct CDR3 sequences, more than 10% being singletons. The material was PBMCs, obtained at follow-up. All receptors derive from a female donor with early-stage non-small cell lung cancer. Each CDR3 is given with its conserved first and last residue. D genes are given only for firm matches. Part of the rows lack a size; the others show once, few, many or a class for expanded clones.

few	TRBJ1-4	TRBD1	TRBV5-1	TGCGCCAGCAGCCTGACAGGGATGGTTAATGAAAAACTGTTTTTT	CASSLTGMVNEKLFF
NA	TRBJ1-1	TRBD1	TRBV5-8	TGTGCCAGCAGCTCCCAGGGACAGCTGAACACTGAAGCTTTCTTT	CASSSQGQLNTEAFF
once	TRBJ2-3	TRBD2	TRBV27	TGTGCCAGCAGTGTCGGGACTAGTGCTGCGCGAAGGACGCAGTATTTT	CASSVGTSAARRTQYF
many	TRBJ1-4	NA	TRBV29-1	TGCAGCGCGAAAGAGGGGGCTAATGAAAAACTGTTTTTT	CSAKEGANEKLFF
NA	TRBJ1-1	NA	TRBV10-3	TGTGCCATCAGCCCCGCGTGGGCAGGGGCTATGAACACTGAAGCTTTCTTT	CAISPAWAGAMNTEAFF
NA	TRBJ1-4	NA	TRBV28	TGTGCCAGCAGTTTATACTCGAAGGCCAATGAAAAACTGTTTTTT	CASSLYSKANEKLFF
few	TRBJ2-1	TRBD2	TRBV14	TGTGCCAGCAGCCAAGTACTAGCGGGATCCCTGTTCTTC	CASSQVLAGSLFF
many	TRBJ1-1	NA	TRBV5-1	TGCGCCAGCAGCTTGGGCAGCCGGAGGTTGAACACTGAAGCTTTCTTT	CASSLGSRRLNTEAFF
many	TRBJ2-1	TRBD1	TRBV18	TGTGCCAGCTCACTACGGACAGGGGCCTACAATGAGCAGTTCTTC	CASSLRTGAYNEQFF
few	TRBJ1-1	NA	TRBV20-1	TGCAGTGCTAGAGATCACCGAAGACAGGTCACTGAAGCTTTCTTT	CSARDHRRQVTEAFF
many	TRBJ2-2	NA	TRBV12-3/TRBV12-4	TGTGCCAGCAGTTTAGCGCGGCGGTTAACCGGGGAGCTGTTTTTT	CASSLARRLTGELFF
few	TRBJ2-1	TRBD2	TRBV20-1	TGCAGTGCTAGAGCGTCGACTAGCGGGAGTCACTACAATGAGCAGTTCTTC	CSARASTSGSHYNEQFF
few	TRBJ2-7	NA	TRBV11-2	TGTGCCAGCAGCTTAGTGGGTGCGCAGGGGGGCTACGAGCAGTACTTC	CASSLVGAQGGYEQYF
NA	TRBJ1-4	NA	TRBV7-9	TGTGCCAGCAGCTTAGTCAAGGGCCCTAATGAAAAACTGTTTTTT	CASSLVKGPNEKLFF